The sequence of this T cell receptor (beta chain) was determined in a study of graft-versus-host responses after intestinal transplantation listed by TCRdb under 2021. About the full investigation: Multivisceral, liver-intestinal, or isolated intestinal transplants were received by the recipients. Rather than being sequenced by the commercial service, samples from three later patients were sequenced in-house on an Illumina MiSeq and processed with MiXCR. After intestinal transplantation, graft-versus-host and host-versus-graft alloreactive T cell clones in the graft, circulation and bone marrow were tracked using bulk TCR-beta CDR3 sequencing. A peak of at least 4% donor T cells among recipient peripheral blood mononuclear cells was the definition used for donor T cell macrochimerism. To identify alloreactive clones, pre-transplant mixed lymphocyte reaction products were sequenced and then compared with unstimulated pre-transplant donor and recipient T cells. Every recipient was given anti-thymocyte globulin induction, followed by approximately three years of maintenance tacrolimus and steroids. The cohort enrolled 20 to 30 intestinal transplant recipients including one retransplant, and a few patients lacking pretransplant specimens were excluded. On the study overall, not on this receptor specifically: In the allografts of patients with donor T cell macrochimerism, GvH to HvG T cell clonal ratios were high. Peak levels of circulating GvH clones were associated with declines in HvG clones early after transplant. The conclusions were limited by the relatively low number and heterogeneity of the intestinal transplant patients. GvH clones were found in recipient bone marrow, and some of the GvH clones appeared earlier in ileal mucosa or blood, which is consistent with an intestinal mucosal origin.

The library was obtained by the immunoSEQ multiplex PCR assay. For most patients, genomic DNA was isolated using the Qiagen DNeasy Blood and Tissue Kit and was shipped frozen to Adaptive Biotechnologies for TCR sequencing. High-throughput TCR-beta CDR3 sequencing of genomic DNA from most patients was performed by Adaptive Biotechnologies. In the original analysis: TCR sequencing data for approximately 17 patients were retrieved from Adaptive's ImmunoSEQ software; three other patients were processed with MiXCR and VDJtools. To correct CD4 versus CD8 sorting errors, sequences present in both subsets at a frequency ratio below 5:1 were removed. CDR3 nucleotide sequences shared between donor and recipient were removed because the origin of such sequences could not be assigned. Alloreactive clones required at least 2-fold expansion over unstimulated cells and minimum CFSE-low frequency of 0.002% (template counts) or 0.001% (read counts). Mappable clones were those detected in sequenced pre-transplant spleen, lymph node, or MLR CFSE-low populations of the donor or recipient. Cumulative frequency of alloreactive clones was calculated as a percentage of all sequences weighted by copy number. This is the immuneACCESS table as TCRdb keeps it, with only in-frame sequences that have V and J called. A part of the clones is gone; compared with another copy, unresolved V genes explain less than half, and the rest is unexplained. V, J and clone size are taken as reported in that table, and D and trimming were inferred from the DNA itself. Recorded for this sample are 50,000 to 75,000 clones; 90% to 95% of them occurred a single time. Of the sample, 0.38% falls within the top ten clones.

A remark on this clone: It has no known antigen specificity. No much larger clonotype is one base removed from it; base qualities were not supplied.

CDR1 LGHNA and CDR2 YSLEER were looked up in the germline V gene. The CDR3 contains 16 residues, cysteine and phenylalanine counted. Just CDR3 DNA is preserved here, 48 bases in frame from base 1. V is pared back by 0 bases and J by 2 bases, with 11 bases lying between the germline termini. This specimen's time point label, per the study, means: cells obtained before transplantation from donor or recipient. CD3+CD4+ and CD3+CD8+ populations were FACS-sorted from unstimulated pre-transplant donor and recipient cells taken from spleen or lymph nodes. The sequence derives from a human donor who was the organ donor for an intestinal transplant. The material sequenced was unstimulated CD4+ T cells sorted from spleen or lymph node cells, taken before transplant. The chain is encoded by TRBV4-3 joined to TRBJ1-3, with no reliable assignment of the D segment. The DNA reads TGCGCCAGCAGCCAAGAACACGTTAAAACTGGAAACACCATATATTTT. Its amino acids are CASSQEHVKTGNTIYF.